This entry lists 14 T cell receptor beta chains sequenced from one sample in a study of blood T cell repertoires in COVID-19. TCRdb's table, derived via immunoSEQ multiplex PCR, lists solely in-frame clones and lacks some. The sample includes about 160,000 clones, 75% to 90% of them seen just once. The sample was peripheral blood. Receptor source: a woman of 80 years or more with active or convalescent COVID-19.

The V gene is TRBV27, the J gene TRBJ1-2; 9 nucleotides match TRBD1. Germline CDR1 and CDR2: MNHEY and SMNVEV (reference sequence). The CDR3 totals 18 residues. Trimming took 2 bases from V and 1 from J; bases not matched to a gene: 11. The CDR3 bases are TGTGCCAGCAGTTTAAACCCTACCGGGACAGGGTTTAACTATGGCTACACCTTC. It is translated as CASSLNPTGTGFNYGYTF.

This rearrangement joins TRBV5-1 to TRBJ1-2; possible D gene TRBD1, 6 bases. The V gene's germline CDR1 is SGHRS and CDR2 YFSETQ. The CDR3 runs to 16 residues. V was shortened by 3 bases and J by 7 bases, with 22 bases between the two germline ends. CDR3 in amino acids: CASSSPGGGAGPGYTF. CDR3 DNA: TGCGCCAGCAGCTCACCTGGGGGGGGCGCGGGTCCTGGCTACACCTTC. Based on the CDR3 plus reference TRBV5-1 and TRBJ1-2, the full variable domain is KAGVTQTPRYLIKTRGQQVTLSCSPISGHRSVSWYQQTPGQGLQFLFEYFSETQRNKGNFPGRFSGRQFSNSRSEMNVSTLELGDSALYLCASSSPGGGAGPGYTFGSGTRLTVV.

The chain has TRBV18 and TRBJ1-3; D is uncertain. This CDR3 has 18 residues. V was trimmed by 0 bases and J by 0 bases, leaving 15 bases between them. Germline CDR1 KGHSH, CDR2 LQKENI. This chain's CDR3 is CASSPPSSGTNSGNTIYF. Written as DNA, the CDR3 is TGTGCCAGCTCACCACCTTCCAGCGGCACAAACTCTGGAAACACCATATATTTT.

This clone has more than one count but fewer than ten. This chain joins TRBV2 and TRBJ1-4; weak D call: TRBD1 (6 bases). This CDR3 is 13 amino acids long. V lost 7 bases and J 5 bases, leaving 11 bases between the germline ends. Germline V gene sequence: CDR1 SNHLY, CDR2 FYNNEI. The CDR3 region is CASKGGGNEKLFF. CDR3 bases: TGTGCCAGCAAGGGGGGGGGAAATGAAAAACTGTTTTTT.

The chain uses TRBV4-1 and TRBJ2-1; 11 bases are shared with TRBD2. The CDR3 length is 17 residues. The J segment lost 5 bases and the V segment lost 2 bases, leaving 8 bases of the junction unmatched. Per germline, CDR1 MGHRA and CDR2 YSYEKL. CDR3 nucleotide sequence: TGCGCCAGCAGCCAACCCGTCGGGACTAGCGGAGACAATGAGCAGTTCTTC. Residues: CASSQPVGTSGDNEQFF.

This chain links TRBV10-3 with TRBJ1-4, with 7 positions matching TRBD1. Germline-derived CDR1 and CDR2 are ENHRY and SYGVKD. The length of the CDR3 is 14 residues. Unmatched junction bases numbered 9, after V lost 8 bases and J lost 6 bases. CDR3 region: CAIRSDRVDEKLFF. The CDR3 coding sequence is TGTGCCATCCGATCAGACAGGGTGGATGAAAAACTGTTTTTT.

This clone appeared a few times. The rearrangement joins TRBV5-1 to TRBJ1-2, with D possibly being TRBD1 (5 bases). This CDR3 is built from 15 residues. The germline gives CDR1 SGHRS, CDR2 YFSETQ. V lost 4 bases and J 1 base, leaving 14 bases between the germline ends. The CDR3 sequence: CASSTGLTVNYGYTF. In DNA form, the CDR3 reads TGCGCCAGCAGCACAGGCCTAACTGTTAACTATGGCTACACCTTC. The full variable domain, in which reference TRBV5-1 and TRBJ1-2 provide the parts outside the CDR3, is KAGVTQTPRYLIKTRGQQVTLSCSPISGHRSVSWYQQTPGQGLQFLFEYFSETQRNKGNFPGRFSGRQFSNSRSEMNVSTLELGDSALYLCASSTGLTVNYGYTFGSGTRLTVV.

The rearrangement joins TRBV19 to TRBJ1-1; D possibly corresponds to TRBD1 (5 bases). The ends were cut back, 6 bases at V and 1 base at J, with 12 bases in the middle. This CDR3 spans 14 amino acids. The germline CDR1 and CDR2 sequences are LNHDA and SQIVND (reference sequence). The CDR3 bases are TGTGCCAGTAGCAGGTTGGGGGGGAACACTGAAGCTTTCTTT. This gives the protein CASSRLGGNTEAFF.

This sequence joins TRBV5-1 and TRBJ2-7; 7 bases map to TRBD1. Germline trimming cut 3 bases from V and 6 bases from J; bases unmatched to any gene: 12. Germline lookup yields CDR1 SGHRS and CDR2 YFSETQ. The length of the CDR3 is 15 residues. The CDR3 sequence is CASSSYPGQSLEQYF. The CDR3 DNA follows: TGCGCCAGCAGCTCTTACCCGGGACAGTCCCTCGAGCAGTACTTC.

This clone has more than one count but fewer than ten. DNA for the CDR3: TGCGCCAGCAGCGCGGGACAGGAGAACACCGGGGAGCTGTTTTTT. Encoded protein: CASSAGQENTGELFF. The chain uses TRBV5-1 and TRBJ2-2, with 8 bases matching TRBD1. This CDR3 region has 15 residues. V was clipped by 4 bases and J by 1 base; unmatched bases: 3. CDR1 SGHRS and CDR2 YFSETQ come from the germline V gene.

This clone was observed a few times. CDR3 in DNA: TGTGCCAGCAGTGGGACAGGCCAAACTACTACGCAGTATTTT. Translating gives CASSGTGQTTTQYF. V and J are TRBV2 and TRBJ2-3, with 7 bases lining up with TRBD1. This CDR3 is 14 amino acids long. J was trimmed by 8 bases and V by 4 bases; bases with no gene match: 9. Germline CDR1 SNHLY, CDR2 FYNNEI.

The chain uses TRBV7-2 and TRBJ1-1, with D uncertain. The V gene's germline CDR1 is SGHTA and CDR2 FQGNSA. V was clipped by 1 base and J by 5 bases, with 8 bases between them. This CDR3 has 13 residues. This CDR3 is CASSLVPRTEAFF. CDR3 nucleotides: TGTGCCAGCAGCTTAGTTCCCCGTACTGAAGCTTTCTTT.

V gene TRBV19 combines with J gene TRBJ2-2; the D is unclear. CDR1 is LNHDA, CDR2 SQIVND, per germline (reference sequence). Trimming stripped 1 base from V and 3 bases from J, with 9 bases between. This CDR3 spans 15 amino acids. The CDR3 spells CASSIGLDYTGELFF. The DNA for the CDR3 is TGTGCCAGTAGTATAGGACTGGATTACACCGGGGAGCTGTTTTTT.

The chain couples TRBV6-2 or TRBV6-3 to TRBJ1-1; D is uncertain. Germline-derived CDR1 and CDR2 are MNHEY and SVGEGT. The V gene lost 6 bases and the J gene lost 0 bases, with 11 bases spanning the gap. This CDR3 has 14 amino acids. The CDR3 loop reads CASSRPGLNTEAFF. The CDR3 region has the DNA TGTGCCAGCAGCCGGCCGGGATTGAACACTGAAGCTTTCTTT.